This entry lists 9 T cell receptor beta chains sequenced from one sample in a study of blood T cell repertoires in COVID-19. Sequencing was performed with immunoSEQ multiplex PCR; in TCRdb, only in-frame clones are kept and a portion is missing. The table records approximately 240,000 clones, 75% to 85% of them present only once. The sample comprised peripheral blood. The receptors come from a woman aged 40 to 50 who had recovered from COVID-19.

Remarks on this clone: In this CDR3 the conserved last residue, phenylalanine or tryptophan, is missing, so a read error is likely. The limits of the CDR3 on the DNA are not certain, so only TCRdb's listed CDR3 is given. The chain couples TRBV7-4 to TRBJ1-6; the table assigns TRBD1, which was not confirmed against the DNA. The CDR3 length is 13 residues, termini included. CDR1 and CDR2 from the germline V gene are SGHVT and SQSDAQ. This chain's CDR3 is CASSRTGFVREVL.

About this clone itself: The sample contains more than one DNA sequence encoding this CDR3. The V gene is TRBV19, the J gene TRBJ2-5; D might be TRBD2 (6 bases). The germline CDR1 and CDR2 sequences are LNHDA and SQIVND (reference sequence). CDR3 size: 14 residues. The V and J ends lost 4 bases and 2 bases respectively, with 11 bases between them. For the CDR3, the DNA is TGTGCCAGTAGTAGCGGCGGGATTCAAGAGACCCAGTACTTC. This encodes CASSSGGIQETQYF.

The J gene is TRBJ2-3, the V gene TRBV7-2, with 7 bases lining up with TRBD2. Trimming took 5 bases from V and 4 from J; bases not matched to a gene: 6. CDR3 length: 14 amino acids. Germline assignment: CDR1 SGHTA and CDR2 FQGNSA. For the CDR3, the DNA is TGTGCCAGCAGCCTACTCGGGGGGTCAGATACGCAGTATTTT. Translation gives CASSLLGGSDTQYF.

Here the CDR3 DNA reads TGTGCCAGCTCACCGGCCGCCAAGGGCTACACCTTC. Protein product: CASSPAAKGYTF. The V gene is TRBV18, the J gene TRBJ1-2; no reliable D call. V lost 3 bases and J lost 8, with 10 bases in between. CDR3 length: 12 amino acids. Per germline, CDR1 KGHSH and CDR2 LQKENI.

The V call is TRBV7-2, the J call TRBJ2-6; D is possibly TRBD1 (6 bases). This CDR3 comprises 14 residues. Germline V gives CDR1 SGHTA, CDR2 FQGNSA. The V end was cut by 6 bases, the J end by 1 base, with 7 bases between. Written as DNA, the CDR3 is TGTGCCAGCAGTACAGGGTCTGGGGCCAACGTCCTGACTTTC. The encoded protein is CASSTGSGANVLTF.

This chain uses TRBV27 with TRBJ1-4; 8 bases line up with TRBD1. V lost 4 bases and J lost 9; bases outside the gene matches: 16. From germline, CDR1 is MNHEY and CDR2 SMNVEV (reference sequence). The CDR3 loop spans 17 amino acids. CDR3 residues: CASSSGTGPRKSQKLFF. CDR3 DNA: TGTGCCAGCAGTTCAGGGACAGGACCCCGGAAATCCCAAAAACTGTTTTTT.

The chain links TRBV3-1 (or the pseudogene TRBV3-2) to TRBJ2-1; 9 nucleotides agree with TRBD2. Germline assignment: CDR1 LGHDT and CDR2 YNNKEL (reference sequence). This CDR3 has 17 residues. The V gene end was trimmed by 1 base and the J gene end by 0 bases; junction bases not matched to a gene: 4. CDR3 loop: CASSQGSGGPSYNEQFF. The CDR3 bases are TGTGCCAGCAGCCAAGGTAGCGGGGGACCCTCCTACAATGAGCAGTTCTTC.

V usage is TRBV6-2 or TRBV6-3 and J usage is TRBJ2-4, with 10 positions matching TRBD2. The V gene's germline CDR1 is MNHEY and CDR2 SVGEGT. The V segment lost 2 bases and the J segment 1 base; nucleotides outside the gene matches: 2. The length of the CDR3 is 16 residues. The CDR3 DNA is TGTGCCAGCAGTTACCAGACTAGCGGGGCCAAAAACATTCAGTACTTC. The encoded protein is CASSYQTSGAKNIQYF.

V is TRBV6-6 and J is TRBJ1-2; TRBD1 might be the D (5 bases). V gave up 4 bases and J gave up 6 bases, with 9 bases separating them. The CDR3 sequence is 12 residues long. The germline V gene has CDR1 MNHNY and CDR2 SVGAGI (reference sequence). CDR3 nucleotides: TGTGCCAGCAGTTGGGGGGAGGATGGCTACACCTTC. It translates to CASSWGEDGYTF.